A selection of T cell receptor beta chains follows, all from one sample in a study of regulatory T cells in long-lasting Graves disease. TCRdb re-analysed the multiplex PCR reads in MiXCR, keeping a single row per CDR3 protein. The sample consists of 600,000 to 850,000 distinct CDR3 sequences, 25% to 35% of them appearing once. Specimen: peripheral blood mononuclear cells (PBMCs), collected when the disease was refractory, from a patient treated with antithyroid drugs. The receptors were gathered from a female donor with Graves disease. Each CDR3 is given without its conserved first and last residue.

cdr3_length	j_call	v_call	cdr3_aa
12	TRBJ2-1	TRBV27	ASSGTSPANEQF
13	TRBJ1-5	TRBV6-1	ASSILTGTNQPQH
15	TRBJ2-2	TRBV11-2	ASSLVGAGTGIGELF
13	TRBJ1-2	TRBV4-1	ASSQDAYGAYGYT
11	TRBJ2-7	TRBV6-1	ASHRQASYEQY
13	TRBJ1-1	TRBV20-1	SATGTGGWGTEAF
12	TRBJ1-1	TRBV29-1	SVGISVMNTEAF
13	TRBJ1-3	TRBV12-3/TRBV12-4	ASSLAPDSGNTIY
13	TRBJ1-5	TRBV5-5	ASSLELARNQPQH
15	TRBJ1-6	TRBV28	ASSLFSQSSYNSPLH
12	TRBJ2-7	TRBV6-1	ASALGGSSGEQY
11	TRBJ1-2	TRBV7-2	ASTPGQDYGYT
15	TRBJ1-2	TRBV3-1	ASSPPGQGRINYGYT
9	TRBJ1-1	TRBV2	ASDQGPEAF
10	TRBJ2-5	TRBV11-2	ASSSNEETQY
12	TRBJ1-5	TRBV20-1	SAREADSNQPQH
13	TRBJ2-7	TRBV2	ASSNPGQGAQEQY
12	TRBJ1-4	TRBV25-1	ASSVRGLREKLF
13	TRBJ2-5	TRBV11-2	ASSLGARAQETQY
13	TRBJ1-1	TRBV19	ASSIAGGAGTEAF
13	TRBJ1-5	TRBV6-9	ASSLGQSIIEPQH
14	TRBJ2-7	TRBV20-1	SARDRAGALSYEQY
11	TRBJ1-3	TRBV6-1	ASSENRGNTIY
13	TRBJ1-3	TRBV19	ASRPRTGVGNTIY
12	TRBJ2-7	TRBV3-1	ASSQGVSSYEQY
12	TRBJ1-1	TRBV29-1	SAATGTGNTEAF
13	TRBJ2-3	TRBV6-2/TRBV6-3	ASSYSQRDTDTQY
14	TRBJ1-3	TRBV6-5	ASSYGTVRRRNTIY
12	TRBJ1-2	TRBV4-1	ASSQSGTVPGYT
12	TRBJ1-5	TRBV7-3	ASSASWANQPQH
12	TRBJ2-7	TRBV7-6	ASSPSLNIYEQY
14	TRBJ2-7	TRBV6-5	ASSLGVTGASDEQY
14	TRBJ1-4	TRBV29-1	SVAPGVTTTNEKLF
14	TRBJ2-7	TRBV10-2	ASSELASGRWYEQY
17	TRBJ2-7	TRBV2	ASSEALPRTGSYTYEQY
12	TRBJ2-4	TRBV12-3/TRBV12-4	ASKGTGTKNIQY
13	TRBJ2-7	TRBV5-1	ASSLAFSSTYEQY
12	TRBJ2-7	TRBV10-2	ASESSGEDYEQY
11	TRBJ2-7	TRBV7-9	ASSLESAYEQY
14	TRBJ1-1	TRBV11-2	ASSLDLFRQNTEAF
14	TRBJ1-1	TRBV7-9	ASSLYSEIRNTEAF
11	TRBJ1-1	TRBV10-3	AISVRSPTEAF
10	TRBJ2-2	TRBV29-1	SVEGVTGELF
15	TRBJ2-7	TRBV20-1	SARDHTGYGTSYEQY
14	TRBJ1-5	TRBV2	ASSRGGLNSNQPQH
15	TRBJ1-1	TRBV2	ASSDQDLNNMNTEAF
12	TRBJ1-5	TRBV4-1	ASSSEPENQPQH
10	TRBJ2-5	TRBV29-1	SVRVGGETQY
15	TRBJ2-7	TRBV28	ASSLRLAGAFIYEQY
12	TRBJ2-7	TRBV7-9	ASSLVLSPYEQY
8	TRBJ1-2	TRBV20-1	SAPIGGYT
15	TRBJ1-4	TRBV28	ASSSPGRVETNEKLF
12	TRBJ1-6	TRBV11-2	ASSLDLIGSPLH